One and the same sample provided the 5 T cell receptor beta chains below, sequenced in a study of blood T cell repertoires in COVID-19. Sequenced by immunoSEQ multiplex PCR; TCRdb stores in-frame clones only, minus some. This repertoire shows about 500,000 clones, about 88% found once; its top ten account for 0.75% to 0.9%. The sample taken for sequencing was peripheral blood. The receptors stem from a man in his late teens or twenties with COVID-19, enrolled during active disease.

The chain links TRBV27 to TRBJ1-5; TRBD1 might be the D (6 bases). This CDR3 is built from 16 residues. Germline V CDR1 and CDR2: MNHEY, SMNVEV (reference sequence). V dropped 2 bases and J dropped 5 bases, with 16 bases sitting between them. CDR3: CASSLTTGNPDQPQHF. The CDR3 DNA reads as TGTGCCAGCAGTTTAACCACAGGGAACCCCGATCAGCCCCAGCATTTT.

The V gene is TRBV12-3 or TRBV12-4, the J gene TRBJ2-5, with D maybe TRBD2 (5 bases). V was cut by 3 bases and J by 7 bases, with 12 bases left in between. CDR3 length: 13 amino acids. This CDR3 reads CASSFNRDGTQYF. DNA for the CDR3: TGTGCCAGCAGTTTCAACCGGGATGGGACCCAGTACTTC.

J is TRBJ2-7 and V is TRBV11-2, with D uncertain. The CDR3 length is 13 residues. Trimming stripped 2 bases from V and 2 bases from J, with 7 bases between. Germline CDR1 and CDR2: SGHAT and FQNNGV. Written as DNA, the CDR3 is TGTGCCAGCAGCTTATCGGTAGCCTACGAGCAGTACTTC. Protein product: CASSLSVAYEQYF.

This clone was found once. The chain employs TRBV29-1 and TRBJ2-7, with TRBD1 as a possible D gene (6 bases). Trimming stripped 1 base from V and 2 bases from J, with 9 bases between. The germline CDR1 and CDR2 sequences are SQVTM and ANQGSEA. This CDR3 has 13 residues. CDR3 protein: CSVEADSTYEQYF. Here the CDR3 DNA reads TGCAGCGTTGAAGCGGACAGTACCTACGAGCAGTACTTC.

With respect to this clone: The same CDR3 arises from other DNA sequences in this sample as well. This chain connects TRBV4-1 to TRBJ1-1, with a tentative D call TRBD1 (5 bases). Germline CDR1 is MGHRA and CDR2 is YSYEKL. The CDR3 is 13 amino acids. The V end was cut by 2 bases, the J end by 3 bases, with 7 bases between. CDR3 coding DNA: TGCGCCAGCAGCCAAAGCAGGGACACTGAAGCTTTCTTT. Translation gives CASSQSRDTEAFF.